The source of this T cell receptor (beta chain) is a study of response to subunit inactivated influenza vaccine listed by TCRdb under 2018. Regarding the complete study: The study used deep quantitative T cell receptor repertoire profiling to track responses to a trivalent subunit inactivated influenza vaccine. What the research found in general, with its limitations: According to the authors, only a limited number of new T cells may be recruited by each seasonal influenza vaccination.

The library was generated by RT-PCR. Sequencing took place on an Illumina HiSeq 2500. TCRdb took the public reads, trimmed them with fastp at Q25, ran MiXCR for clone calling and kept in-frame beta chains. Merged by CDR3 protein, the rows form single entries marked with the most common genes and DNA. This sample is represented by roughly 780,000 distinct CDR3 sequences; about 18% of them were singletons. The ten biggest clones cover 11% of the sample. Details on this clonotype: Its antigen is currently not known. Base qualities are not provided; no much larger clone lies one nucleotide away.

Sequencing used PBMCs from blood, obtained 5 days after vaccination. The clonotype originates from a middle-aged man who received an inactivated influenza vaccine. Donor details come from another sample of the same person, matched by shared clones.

The bases read TGCGCCAGCAGCATTGGACTAGCGAGTTACTCCTACAATGAGCAGTTCTTC. Its protein product is CASSIGLASYSYNEQFF. The chain was built from TRBV5-1 and TRBJ2-1; 9 junctional bases match TRBD2. Germline trimming amounts to 4 bases on V and 0 bases on J, with 8 as the count of junction bases outside the gene matches. The germline V gene encodes CDR1 SGHRS and CDR2 YFSETQ. The CDR3 starts with the cysteine, ends with the phenylalanine, and has 17 residues. Kept here is only the CDR3 DNA, which spans 51 bases and is read in frame from base 1.